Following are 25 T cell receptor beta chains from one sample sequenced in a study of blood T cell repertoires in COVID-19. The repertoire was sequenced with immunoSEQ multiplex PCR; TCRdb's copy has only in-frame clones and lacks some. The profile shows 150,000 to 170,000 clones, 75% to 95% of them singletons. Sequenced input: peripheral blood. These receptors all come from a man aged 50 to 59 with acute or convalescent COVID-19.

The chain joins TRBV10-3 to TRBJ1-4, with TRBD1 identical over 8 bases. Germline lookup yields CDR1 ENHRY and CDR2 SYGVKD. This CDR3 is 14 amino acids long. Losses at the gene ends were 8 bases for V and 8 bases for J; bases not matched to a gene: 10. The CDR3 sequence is CAIEETGVAEKLFF. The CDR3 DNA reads TGTGCCATCGAAGAGACAGGGGTGGCCGAAAAACTGTTTTTT.

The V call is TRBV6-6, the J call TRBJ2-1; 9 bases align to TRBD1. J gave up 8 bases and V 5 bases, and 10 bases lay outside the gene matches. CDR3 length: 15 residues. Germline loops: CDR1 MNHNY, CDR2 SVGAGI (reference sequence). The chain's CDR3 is CASSHNRDRVHEQFF. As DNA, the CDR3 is TGTGCCAGCAGTCATAACCGGGACAGGGTCCATGAGCAGTTCTTC.

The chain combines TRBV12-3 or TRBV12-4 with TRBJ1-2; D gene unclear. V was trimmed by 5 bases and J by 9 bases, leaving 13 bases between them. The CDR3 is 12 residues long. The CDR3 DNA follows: TGTGCCAGCAGTCCCGACTCCCTAAGCTACACCTTC. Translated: CASSPDSLSYTF.

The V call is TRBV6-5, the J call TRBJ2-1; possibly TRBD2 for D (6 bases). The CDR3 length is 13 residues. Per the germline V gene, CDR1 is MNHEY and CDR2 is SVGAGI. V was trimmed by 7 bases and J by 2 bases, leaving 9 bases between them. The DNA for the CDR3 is TGTGCCAGCACTGCTAGCGCCTACAATGAGCAGTTCTTC. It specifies CASTASAYNEQFF.

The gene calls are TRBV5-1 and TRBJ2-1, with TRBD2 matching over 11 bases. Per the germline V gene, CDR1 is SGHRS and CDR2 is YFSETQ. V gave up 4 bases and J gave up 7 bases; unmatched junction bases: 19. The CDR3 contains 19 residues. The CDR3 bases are TGCGCCAGCAGCCCGACGGGGACTAGCGGCCAGGGGTTCTTTAATGAGCAGTTCTTC. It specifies CASSPTGTSGQGFFNEQFF.

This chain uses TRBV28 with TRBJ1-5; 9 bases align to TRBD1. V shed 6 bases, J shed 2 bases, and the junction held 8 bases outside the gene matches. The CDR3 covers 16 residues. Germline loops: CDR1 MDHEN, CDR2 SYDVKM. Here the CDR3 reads CASRRGTGFGNQPQHF. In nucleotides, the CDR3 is TGTGCCAGCAGGCGCGGGACAGGGTTTGGCAATCAGCCCCAGCATTTT. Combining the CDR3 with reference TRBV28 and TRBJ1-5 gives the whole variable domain DVKVTQSSRYLVKRTGEKVFLECVQDMDHENMFWYRQDPGLGLRLIYFSYDVKMKEKGDIPEGYSVSREKKERFSLILESASTNQTSMYLCASRRGTGFGNQPQHFGDGTRLSIL.

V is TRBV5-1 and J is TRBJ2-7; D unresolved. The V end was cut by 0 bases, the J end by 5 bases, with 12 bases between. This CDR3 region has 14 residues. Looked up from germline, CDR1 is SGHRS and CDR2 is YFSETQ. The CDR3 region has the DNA TGCGCCAGCAGCTTGGCCTCACATCTCGACGAGCAGTACTTC. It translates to CASSLASHLDEQYF.

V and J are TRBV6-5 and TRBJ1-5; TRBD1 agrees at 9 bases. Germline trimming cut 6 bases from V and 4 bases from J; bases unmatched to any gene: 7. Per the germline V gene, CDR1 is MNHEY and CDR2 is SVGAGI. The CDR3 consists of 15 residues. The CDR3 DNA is TGTGCCAGCAGCCAGGGACAGGGTAAGAATCAGCCCCAGCATTTT. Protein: CASSQGQGKNQPQHF.

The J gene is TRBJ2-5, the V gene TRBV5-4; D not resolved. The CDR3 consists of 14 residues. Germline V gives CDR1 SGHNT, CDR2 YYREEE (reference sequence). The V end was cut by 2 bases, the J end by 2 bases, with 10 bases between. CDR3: CASSFIPRQETQYF. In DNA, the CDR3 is TGTGCCAGCAGCTTTATCCCTAGACAAGAGACCCAGTACTTC.

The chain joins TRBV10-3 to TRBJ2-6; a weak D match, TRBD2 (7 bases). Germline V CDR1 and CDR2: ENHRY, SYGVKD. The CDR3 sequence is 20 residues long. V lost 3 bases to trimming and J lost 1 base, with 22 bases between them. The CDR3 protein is CAISDLGGEGSGSGANVLTF. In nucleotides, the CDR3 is TGTGCCATCAGTGATCTAGGGGGGGAGGGAAGTGGGTCTGGGGCCAACGTCCTGACTTTC.

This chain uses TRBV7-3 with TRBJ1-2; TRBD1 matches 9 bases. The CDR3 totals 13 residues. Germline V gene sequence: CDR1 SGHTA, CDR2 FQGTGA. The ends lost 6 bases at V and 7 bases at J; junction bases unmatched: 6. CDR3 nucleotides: TGTGCCAGCAGTCCGGGACAGGGCTTTGGCTACACCTTC. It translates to CASSPGQGFGYTF.

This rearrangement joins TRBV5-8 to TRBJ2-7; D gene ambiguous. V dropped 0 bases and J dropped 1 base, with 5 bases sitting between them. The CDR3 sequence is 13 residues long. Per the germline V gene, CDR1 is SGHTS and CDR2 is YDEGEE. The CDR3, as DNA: TGTGCCAGCAGCTTGGCCGGTTCCTACGAGCAGTACGTC. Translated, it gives CASSLAGSYEQYV.

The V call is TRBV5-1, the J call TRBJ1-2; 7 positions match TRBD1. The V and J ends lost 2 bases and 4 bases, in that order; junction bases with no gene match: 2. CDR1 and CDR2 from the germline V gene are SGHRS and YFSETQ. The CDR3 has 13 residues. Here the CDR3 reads CASSFGTVYGYTF. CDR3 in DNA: TGCGCCAGCAGCTTCGGGACAGTCTATGGCTACACCTTC.

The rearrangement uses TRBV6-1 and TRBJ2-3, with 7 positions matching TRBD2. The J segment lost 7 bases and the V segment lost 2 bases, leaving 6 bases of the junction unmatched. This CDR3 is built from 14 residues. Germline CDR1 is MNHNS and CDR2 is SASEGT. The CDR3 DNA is TGTGCCAGCAGTGAATCGGGGGGACGCAATACGCAGTATTTT. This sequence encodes CASSESGGRNTQYF.

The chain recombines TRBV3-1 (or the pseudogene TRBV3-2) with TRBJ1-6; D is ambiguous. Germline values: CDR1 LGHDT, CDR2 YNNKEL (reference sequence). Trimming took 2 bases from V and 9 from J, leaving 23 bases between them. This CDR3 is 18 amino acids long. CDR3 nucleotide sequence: TGTGCCAGCAGCCAATCACCCCCTCTTGTCAGGTTTGTTTCACCCCTCCACTTT. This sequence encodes CASSQSPPLVRFVSPLHF.

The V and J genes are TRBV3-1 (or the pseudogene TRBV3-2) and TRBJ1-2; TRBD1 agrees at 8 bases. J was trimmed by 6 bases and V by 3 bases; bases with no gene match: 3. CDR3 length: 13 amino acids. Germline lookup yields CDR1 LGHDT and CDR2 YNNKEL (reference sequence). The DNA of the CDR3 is TGTGCCAGCAGCCACGGACAGGGCAATGGCTACACCTTC. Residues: CASSHGQGNGYTF.

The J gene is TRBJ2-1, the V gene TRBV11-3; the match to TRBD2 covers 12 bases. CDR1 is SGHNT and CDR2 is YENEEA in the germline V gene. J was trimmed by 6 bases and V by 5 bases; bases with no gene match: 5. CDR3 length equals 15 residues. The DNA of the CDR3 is TGTGCCAGCAGCAAGACTAGCGGGAGAATCAATGAGCAGTTCTTC. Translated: CASSKTSGRINEQFF.

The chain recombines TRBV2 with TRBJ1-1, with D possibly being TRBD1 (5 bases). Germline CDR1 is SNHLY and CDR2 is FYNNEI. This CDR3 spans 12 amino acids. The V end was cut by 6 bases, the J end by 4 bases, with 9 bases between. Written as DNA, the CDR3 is TGTGCCAGCAGGGGCGGGGGCACTGAAGCTTTCTTT. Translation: CASRGGGTEAFF. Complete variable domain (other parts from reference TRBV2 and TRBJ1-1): EPEVTQTPSHQVTQMGQEVILRCVPISNHLYFYWYRQILGQKVEFLVSFYNNEISEKSEIFDDQFSVERPDGSNFTLKIRSTKLEDSAMYFCASRGGGTEAFFGQGTRLTVV.

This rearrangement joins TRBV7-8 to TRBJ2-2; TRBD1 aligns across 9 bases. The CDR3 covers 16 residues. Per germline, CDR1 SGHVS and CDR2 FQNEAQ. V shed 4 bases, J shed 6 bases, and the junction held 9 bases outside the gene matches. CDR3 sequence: CASSSRDRGASGELFF. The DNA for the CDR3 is TGTGCCAGCAGCTCTCGTGACAGGGGGGCTTCCGGGGAGCTGTTTTTT.

CDR3 nucleotides: TGTGCCAGCAGCTTGAAGCAGGGGCCTTTGTTAGACGGCTACACCTTC. Protein: CASSLKQGPLLDGYTF. The chain couples TRBV5-8 to TRBJ1-2; D may be TRBD1 (6 bases). Germline V CDR1 and CDR2: SGHTS, YDEGEE. The CDR3 is 16 amino acids. V lost 1 base to trimming and J lost 8 bases, with 21 bases between them.

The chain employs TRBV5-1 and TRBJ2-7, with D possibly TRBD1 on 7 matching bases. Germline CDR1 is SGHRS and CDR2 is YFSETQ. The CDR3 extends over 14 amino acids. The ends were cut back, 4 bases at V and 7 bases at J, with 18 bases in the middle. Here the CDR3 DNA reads TGCGCCAGCAGCCCGACGCTGACAGGGAGGGAGCAGTACGTC. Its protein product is CASSPTLTGREQYV.

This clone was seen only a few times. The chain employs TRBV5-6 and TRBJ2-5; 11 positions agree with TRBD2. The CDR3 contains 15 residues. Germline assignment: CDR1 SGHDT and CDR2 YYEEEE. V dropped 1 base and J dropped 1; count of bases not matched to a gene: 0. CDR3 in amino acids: CASSLTSGGQETQYF. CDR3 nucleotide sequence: TGTGCCAGCAGCTTGACTAGCGGGGGCCAAGAGACCCAGTACTTC.

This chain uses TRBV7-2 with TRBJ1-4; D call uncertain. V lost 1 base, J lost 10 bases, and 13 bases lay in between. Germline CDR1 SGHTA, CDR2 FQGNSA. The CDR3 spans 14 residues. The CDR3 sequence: CASSLVPAVGKLFF. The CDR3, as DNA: TGTGCCAGCAGCTTAGTTCCCGCGGTAGGAAAACTGTTTTTT.

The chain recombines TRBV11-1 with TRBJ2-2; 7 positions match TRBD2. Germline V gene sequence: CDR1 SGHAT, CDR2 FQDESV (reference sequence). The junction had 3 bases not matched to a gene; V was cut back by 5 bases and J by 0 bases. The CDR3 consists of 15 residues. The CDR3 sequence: CASSPGGTNTGELFF. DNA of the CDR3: TGTGCCAGCAGCCCGGGGGGTACGAACACCGGGGAGCTGTTTTTT.

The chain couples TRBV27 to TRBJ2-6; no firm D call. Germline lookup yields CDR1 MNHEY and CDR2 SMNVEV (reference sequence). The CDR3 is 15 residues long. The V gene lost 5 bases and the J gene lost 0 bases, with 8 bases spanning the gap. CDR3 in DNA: TGTGCCAGCAGTCTGACAATCTCTGGGGCCAACGTCCTGACTTTC. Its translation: CASSLTISGANVLTF.